This TCR beta chain was observed in a study of blood T cells in healthy people across ages. Whole-study results and caveats: Not knowing donor CMV status may have confounded expanded clonotype changes. TCR beta diversity per million T cells fell roughly linearly with age.

This clonotype has a handful of counts. What it binds is unknown. Germline CDR1 is SGHTA and CDR2 is FQGNSA. The CDR3 spans 15 residues. Trimming cost V 5 bases and J 4 bases; bases outside gene matches: 7. Through a sample-barcoded 5' primer and a J-beta primer mix, a second PCR was run for roughly 6 to 11 cycles. TCRdb ran MiXCR on the 5' RACE reads and lists one entry per CDR3 protein. The sample lists hundreds of thousands of distinct CDR3 sequences, approximately 60% occurring once. Donation came from healthy Caucasian individuals in Russia who were aged roughly 6 to 95. The sequenced material came from blood. V usage is TRBV7-2 and J usage is TRBJ2-5; 10 positions match TRBD2. This receptor was taken from a man aged 40-49 years in good health. In DNA form, the CDR3 reads TGTGCCAGCAGCCCCGTAGCTAGCGGGAGAGAGACCCAGTACTTC. Protein sequence: CASSPVASGRETQYF.